The 21 T cell receptor beta chains below were found in one sample sequenced in a study of blood T cell repertoires in COVID-19. Data came from immunoSEQ multiplex PCR; TCRdb stores just in-frame clones and leaves some out. The table shows 200,000 to 300,000 clones, with around 90% occurring only once. Sequencing was carried out using peripheral blood. The receptors were gathered from a woman between 35 and 50 years old who had recovered from COVID-19.

This clone was seen a handful of times. This sequence joins TRBV7-9 and TRBJ1-2; 10 bases map to TRBD1. Germline CDR1 reads SEHNR; CDR2 reads FQNEAQ (reference sequence). The trim removed 0 bases at V and 2 bases at J, leaving 3 bases unmatched. The CDR3 length is 16 residues. CDR3 DNA sequence: TGTGCCAGCAGCTTAGCGGAGGGACAGGGGAACTATGGCTACACCTTC. Protein product: CASSLAEGQGNYGYTF.

CDR3 residues: CASTQGSGANVLTF. CDR3 DNA: TGTGCCAGCACCCAGGGCTCTGGGGCCAACGTCCTGACTTTC. The chain recombines TRBV6-5 with TRBJ2-6, with a possible D match to TRBD1 (5 bases). V lost 7 bases and J lost 0, with 7 bases in between. In germline, CDR1 is MNHEY, CDR2 SVGAGI. This CDR3 contains 14 residues.

The DNA of the CDR3 is TGCGCCAGCAGCCAAGATCTGGGCAGGGCTGGAAACACCATATATTTT. Its translation: CASSQDLGRAGNTIYF. This chain joins TRBV4-3 and TRBJ1-3, with a tentative D call TRBD1 (5 bases). V dropped 0 bases and J dropped 2 bases, with 11 bases sitting between them. CDR1 LGHNA and CDR2 YSLEER come from the germline V gene. This CDR3 comprises 16 residues.

A single count supports this clone. The V gene is TRBV3-1 (or the pseudogene TRBV3-2), the J gene TRBJ2-1; 9 nucleotides agree with TRBD2. The CDR3 has 14 amino acids. V shed 1 base, J shed 9 bases, and the junction held 4 bases outside the gene matches. Per the germline V gene, CDR1 is LGHDT and CDR2 is YNNKEL (reference sequence). The CDR3 region has the DNA TGTGCCAGCAGCCAAGCGGGACTAGCCGGTGAGCAGTTCTTC. Translating it yields CASSQAGLAGEQFF.

The chain recombines TRBV5-5 with TRBJ2-1; a possible D gene is TRBD1 (5 bases). The V gene lost 0 bases and the J gene lost 1 base, with 11 bases spanning the gap. This CDR3 has 16 residues. Germline V CDR1 and CDR2: SGHKS, YYEKEE (reference sequence). The CDR3 DNA reads TGTGCCAGCAGCTTGGCCCGTGGGGCATCCTACAATGAGCAGTTCTTC. It translates to CASSLARGASYNEQFF.

V gene TRBV2 combines with J gene TRBJ2-3, with 8 bases fitting TRBD2. CDR3 size: 15 residues. V lost 6 bases, J lost 3 bases, and 8 bases stayed unmatched. Germline-derived CDR1 and CDR2 are SNHLY and FYNNEI. The CDR3 DNA reads as TGTGCCAGCAGCAAGCGGGAGTTGGGTACAGATACGCAGTATTTT. Translation: CASSKRELGTDTQYF.

V is TRBV7-2 and J is TRBJ2-5, with D perhaps TRBD2 (5 bases). This CDR3 region has 15 residues. Germline CDR1 reads SGHTA; CDR2 reads FQGNSA. V was cut by 3 bases and J by 5 bases, with 16 bases left in between. Here the CDR3 reads CASSLAPLGGETQYF. CDR3 nucleotide sequence: TGTGCCAGCAGCTTGGCCCCACTAGGTGGGGAGACCCAGTACTTC.

This clone showed up just once. The V gene is TRBV9, the J gene TRBJ2-5, with D unclear. Trimming took 4 bases from V and 5 from J, leaving 9 bases between them. This CDR3 comprises 12 residues. Germline V gives CDR1 SGDLS, CDR2 YYNGEE. CDR3 sequence: CASSRYGETQYF. The CDR3 region has the DNA TGTGCCAGCAGCCGGTACGGGGAGACCCAGTACTTC.

This chain links TRBV12-3 or TRBV12-4 with TRBJ2-7; the match to TRBD1 covers 9 bases. The CDR3 sequence is 13 residues long. Unmatched junction bases numbered 4, after V lost 5 bases and J lost 5 bases. CDR3 in amino acids: CASSGNRGHEQYF. CDR3 in DNA: TGTGCCAGCAGTGGAAACAGGGGGCACGAGCAGTACTTC.

This chain joins TRBV27 and TRBJ1-1; TRBD1 agrees at 9 bases. Germline V gene lookup returns CDR1 MNHEY and CDR2 SMNVEV (reference sequence). The junction had 6 bases not matched to a gene; V was cut back by 6 bases and J by 4 bases. This CDR3 has 14 residues. DNA for the CDR3: TGTGCCAGCAGGGGGACAGGGCCGGCCACTGAAGCTTTCTTT. Encoded protein: CASRGTGPATEAFF.

This sequence joins TRBV6-2 or TRBV6-3 and TRBJ2-2, with 7 bases that match TRBD2. The germline CDR1 and CDR2 sequences are MNHEY and SVGEGT. The CDR3 sequence is 15 residues long. V shed 6 bases and J 4 bases; nucleotides not matched to a gene: 8. CDR3: CASSPHAGVTGELFF. For the CDR3, the DNA is TGTGCCAGCAGCCCGCACGCGGGAGTCACCGGGGAGCTGTTTTTT.

CDR3 bases: TGTGCCAGCAGCTTAGCACGAGGGACAATCCCTGGGGCCAACGTCCTGACTTTC. Amino acids: CASSLARGTIPGANVLTF. The V gene is TRBV7-9, the J gene TRBJ2-6, with a weak D call TRBD1 (6 bases). This CDR3 region has 18 residues. Germline-derived CDR1 and CDR2 are SEHNR and FQNEAQ (reference sequence). Trimming removed 0 bases at V and 2 bases at J, with 14 bases between.

The chain has TRBV7-8 and TRBJ2-7; 7 bases line up with TRBD2. V lost 1 base to trimming and J lost 4 bases; unmatched junction nucleotides: 4. The V gene's germline CDR1 is SGHVS and CDR2 FQNEAQ. This CDR3 has 14 amino acids. CDR3 region: CASSLGQGGYEQYV. The CDR3 nucleotides read TGTGCCAGCAGCTTAGGCCAGGGAGGGTACGAGCAGTACGTC.

V and J are TRBV7-2 and TRBJ1-5; D possibly corresponds to TRBD1 (6 bases). V was shortened by 1 base and J by 7 bases, with 11 bases between the two germline ends. This CDR3 has 14 amino acids. Germline V gene data show CDR1 as SGHTA and CDR2 as FQGNSA. CDR3 region: CASSLGQRGQPQHF. Written as DNA, the CDR3 is TGTGCCAGCAGCTTAGGCCAAAGGGGGCAGCCCCAGCATTTT.

The CDR3 loop is CAWSLRGNQPQHF. CDR3 bases: TGTGCCTGGAGTTTGCGGGGCAATCAGCCCCAGCATTTT. The chain carries TRBV30 and TRBJ1-5; no firm D call. There are 13 residues in the CDR3. With 2 bases removed from V and 2 bases from J, the gap between germline ends came to 7 bases. The germline CDR1 and CDR2 sequences are GTSNPN and SVGIG (reference sequence).

The rearrangement links TRBV28 to TRBJ2-1, with 9 nucleotides matching TRBD1. This CDR3 is 15 amino acids long. Trimming at V came to 8 bases and at J to 2 bases, leaving 7 bases not matched to a gene. CDR1 is MDHEN, CDR2 SYDVKM, per germline. CDR3 residues: CASRGRQGAYNEQFF. In nucleotides, the CDR3 is TGTGCCAGCCGGGGCCGACAGGGGGCCTACAATGAGCAGTTCTTC.

This clone came up once. V usage is TRBV7-6 and J usage is TRBJ2-2; the match to TRBD1 covers 12 bases. Germline V lookup: CDR1 SGHVS, CDR2 FNYEAQ. V was clipped by 5 bases and J by 5 bases; unmatched bases: 6. The CDR3 has 16 residues. CDR3 residues: CASSPGTGGRTGELFF. The CDR3 DNA follows: TGTGCCAGCAGCCCCGGGACAGGGGGCCGGACCGGGGAGCTGTTTTTT.

The V call is TRBV7-2, the J call TRBJ2-1; 9 positions agree with TRBD2. CDR1 is SGHTA, CDR2 FQGNSA, per germline. V was pared by 4 bases and J by 5 bases, with 9 bases of the junction left unmatched. This CDR3 region has 16 residues. CDR3: CASSSIAGATHNEQFF. For the CDR3, the DNA is TGTGCCAGCAGCTCAATAGCGGGAGCAACACACAATGAGCAGTTCTTC.

CDR3 DNA sequence: TGTGCCAGCAGCTCAGGACAGGGAGGAACTGAAGCTTTCTTT. Translation gives CASSSGQGGTEAFF. The genes are TRBV11-3 and TRBJ1-1; 8 bases align to TRBD1. J lost 5 bases, V lost 4 bases, and 6 bases had no gene match. This CDR3 region has 14 residues. The germline V gene encodes CDR1 SGHNT and CDR2 YENEEA.

The V gene is TRBV27, the J gene TRBJ2-5; 11 bases are a match to TRBD1. The germline V gene has CDR1 MNHEY and CDR2 SMNVEV (reference sequence). The CDR3 extends over 16 amino acids. V lost 6 bases and J lost 5; bases outside the gene matches: 11. CDR3 sequence reads: CASRRRGQGVWETQYF. CDR3 DNA: TGTGCCAGCAGGAGGAGGGGACAGGGGGTCTGGGAGACCCAGTACTTC.

This clone was seen only a few times. The rearrangement uses TRBV9 and TRBJ1-3; no clear D gene. CDR1 SGDLS and CDR2 YYNGEE come from the germline V gene. V was pared by 2 bases and J by 0 bases, with 3 bases between. The CDR3 totals 13 residues. CDR3 residues: CASSVRSGNTIYF. In DNA form, the CDR3 reads TGTGCCAGCAGCGTTCGCTCTGGAAACACCATATATTTT.